This TCR beta chain was sequenced in a study of response to subunit inactivated influenza vaccine. In TCRdb, the RT-PCR reads were re-called with MiXCR into one record per CDR3 protein. Found here are 600,000 to 850,000 distinct CDR3 sequences, 13% to 15% of them singletons; the top ten hold 7.6%. The CDR3 totals 12 residues. Germline CDR1 SEHNR, CDR2 FQNEAQ (reference sequence). Trimming removed 0 bases from V and 6 bases from J, with 6 bases in between. This specimen consisted of PBMCs from blood, obtained around 14 days before vaccination. This TCR was recovered from a man aged 45 to 65 who received an inactivated influenza vaccine. This chain uses TRBV7-9 with TRBJ2-7, with D possibly TRBD1 on 5 matching bases. This CDR3 is CASSLAQGEQYF. CDR3 nucleotide sequence: TGTGCCAGCAGCTTAGCGCAGGGCGAGCAGTACTTC.